These 27 T cell receptor beta chains were all obtained from the same sample, sequenced in a study of early T cells in non-severe SARS-CoV-2 infection. TCRdb recomputed calls from the 5' RACE reads with MiXCR, one row per CDR3 protein. Of 65,000 to 70,000 distinct CDR3 sequences in the sample, approximately 11% were seen once. The source material was whole blood. These receptors were obtained from an adult who was a healthcare worker with PCR-confirmed SARS-CoV-2 infection or an uninfected control (not recorded which).

Notes on this clonotype: A read error is likely, as this CDR3 ends without the conserved phenylalanine or tryptophan. The rearrangement uses TRBV6-1 and TRBJ2-5; D is uncertain. CDR3 length: 14 amino acids. The germline V and J ends were trimmed by 1 base and 4 bases, with 10 bases remaining between them. Germline V gives CDR1 MNHNS, CDR2 SASEGT. CDR3 sequence (DNA): TGTGCCAGCAGTGAAGATAGTCTGCGAGAGACCCAGTACATC. Amino acids: CASSEDSLRETQYI.

The chain is built from TRBV20-1 and TRBJ2-1; no firm D call. V shed 6 bases and J shed 3 bases, with 18 bases lying between them. There are 15 residues in the CDR3. Germline V gene sequence: CDR1 DFQATT, CDR2 SNEGSKA (reference sequence). The DNA for the CDR3 is TGCAGTGCCCCGAGTCCGGAGTCTGGCTACAATGAGCAGTTCTTC. Translation gives CSAPSPESGYNEQFF.

V is TRBV27 and J is TRBJ2-1; 12 nucleotides line up with TRBD2. The germline V gene has CDR1 MNHEY and CDR2 SMNVEV (reference sequence). V trimming: 4 bases; J trimming: 9 bases; junction bases outside the gene matches: 7. The CDR3 is 15 residues long. DNA of the CDR3: TGTGCCAGCAGTTCCCTAGCGGGAGGGCGACCTGAGCAGTTCTTC. Its translation is CASSSLAGGRPEQFF.

This clonotype was seen more than once but under ten times. This chain links TRBV6-2 or TRBV6-3 with TRBJ1-5; possibly TRBD1 for D (6 bases). Germline V lookup: CDR1 MNHEY, CDR2 SVGEGT. There are 14 residues in the CDR3. V was pared by 4 bases and J by 7 bases, with 14 bases between. CDR3 sequence (DNA): TGTGCCAGCAGTTTCCGACAGGCCCGCCAGCCCCAGCATTTT. Amino acids: CASSFRQARQPQHF.

The chain employs TRBV6-1 and TRBJ2-7; D remains unclear. Germline-derived CDR1 and CDR2 are MNHNS and SASEGT. V lost 8 bases and J lost 3, with 11 bases in between. The CDR3 contains 12 residues. The CDR3 DNA reads TGTGCCAGCTTGTATCATGACTACGAGCAGTACTTC. It specifies CASLYHDYEQYF.

This clonotype has at least ten counts. The CDR3 reads CASSPGTVFPNEKLFF. DNA of the CDR3: TGTGCCAGCAGTCCCGGGACAGTTTTCCCGAATGAAAAACTGTTTTTT. The V and J genes are TRBV6-6 and TRBJ1-4; TRBD1 agrees at 7 bases. The V segment lost 5 bases and the J segment 5 bases; nucleotides outside the gene matches: 11. This CDR3 is 16 amino acids long. The germline gives CDR1 MNHNY, CDR2 SVGAGI (reference sequence).

There are many counts of this clonotype. The chain uses TRBV4-1 and TRBJ2-7; unclear D gene. Germline V gives CDR1 MGHRA, CDR2 YSYEKL. This CDR3 is 14 amino acids long. V was trimmed by 2 bases and J by 0 bases, leaving 8 bases between them. CDR3 coding DNA: TGCGCCAGCAGCCAACCCGCCTCCTCCTACGAGCAGTACTTC. Translating it yields CASSQPASSYEQYF.

The V call is TRBV12-3 or TRBV12-4, the J call TRBJ2-2, with 8 nucleotides matching TRBD2. J was trimmed by 4 bases and V by 10 bases; bases with no gene match: 11. This CDR3 has 15 residues. This chain's CDR3 is CATSQAGVGTGELFF. CDR3 DNA: TGTGCCACCAGCCAAGCGGGAGTGGGCACCGGGGAGCTGTTTTTT.

This clonotype appeared a few times. The chain joins TRBV24-1 to TRBJ2-2; 9 bases are a match to TRBD1. J was trimmed by 5 bases and V by 4 bases; bases with no gene match: 7. This CDR3 spans 16 amino acids. CDR1 and CDR2 (germline): KGHDR, SFDVKD. The CDR3 loop reads CATSDLGQGGTGELFF. CDR3 coding DNA: TGTGCCACCAGTGACCTGGGACAGGGAGGGACCGGGGAGCTGTTTTTT.

As regards this clonotype: A junction end diverges from the germline sequence, so it may reflect a read error. The chain couples TRBV19 to TRBJ2-3; the D gene is possibly TRBD2 (5 bases). The CDR3 totals 15 residues. Germline V gene sequence: CDR1 LNHDA, CDR2 SQIVND (reference sequence). The CDR3 coding sequence is TGTGCCAGTAGTGTAGAGCGGTCTAGCACAGATACGCAGTATTTT. Translation: CASSVERSSTDTQYF.

DNA for the CDR3: TGTGCCAGCAGCGTGGGAGGGACAGGGGGCTACGAGCAGTACTTC. Protein product: CASSVGGTGGYEQYF. The chain couples TRBV9 to TRBJ2-7; 11 bases agree with TRBD1. This CDR3 has 15 residues. Germline values: CDR1 SGDLS, CDR2 YYNGEE. The ends lost 2 bases at V and 3 bases at J; junction bases unmatched: 4.

This clonotype was seen many times. The chain recombines TRBV7-9 with TRBJ2-7, with 8 bases aligning to TRBD2. The ends lost 5 bases at V and 7 bases at J; junction bases unmatched: 13. Per the germline V gene, CDR1 is SEHNR and CDR2 is FQNEAQ (reference sequence). CDR3 size: 15 residues. CDR3 in amino acids: CASSAPGQREWEQYF. CDR3 in DNA: TGTGCCAGCAGCGCGCCCGGTCAGCGGGAGTGGGAGCAGTACTTC.

This clonotype was observed a few times. This chain joins TRBV30 and TRBJ2-5; the D gene is possibly TRBD1 (6 bases). This CDR3 region has 13 residues. Trimming pared 3 bases from V and 5 bases from J, leaving 13 bases between. Germline lookup yields CDR1 GTSNPN and CDR2 SVGIG (reference sequence). CDR3 sequence: CAWRGSQGETQYF. Here the CDR3 DNA reads TGTGCCTGGAGAGGCAGTCAGGGGGAGACCCAGTACTTC.

The chain carries TRBV24-1 and TRBJ2-7; D might be TRBD1 (5 bases). Germline lookup yields CDR1 KGHDR and CDR2 SFDVKD. This CDR3 is built from 14 residues. V was shortened by 1 base and J by 3 bases, with 9 bases between the two germline ends. The CDR3 loop reads CATSDFNRNYEQYF. The CDR3, as DNA: TGTGCCACCAGTGATTTTAACAGGAACTACGAGCAGTACTTC.

The gene calls are TRBV18 and TRBJ2-5; D ambiguous. Trimming removed 3 bases from V and 5 bases from J, with 7 bases in between. Germline V lookup: CDR1 KGHSH, CDR2 LQKENI. The CDR3 sequence is 12 residues long. The CDR3 loop is CASSPTRETQYF. The DNA for the CDR3 is TGTGCCAGCTCACCTACCCGGGAGACCCAGTACTTC.

This clonotype was recorded a few times. V gene TRBV4-2 combines with J gene TRBJ2-1; D uncertain. Trimming stripped 0 bases from V and 8 bases from J, with 5 bases between. Germline V gives CDR1 LGHNA, CDR2 YNFKEQ. The CDR3 covers 12 residues. In nucleotides, the CDR3 is TGTGCCAGCAGCCAAGAAGGAGATGAGCAGTTCTTC. This encodes CASSQEGDEQFF.

This clonotype was counted a few times. V is TRBV6-5 and J is TRBJ1-6; D possibly corresponds to TRBD1 (5 bases). In germline, CDR1 is MNHEY, CDR2 SVGAGI. V lost 6 bases, J lost 10 bases, and 16 bases lay in between. This CDR3 region has 14 residues. CDR3 amino acids: CASSYRIDNSPLHF. The CDR3 nucleotides are TGTGCCAGCAGCTACAGGATCGACAACTCACCCCTCCACTTT.

A few counts support this clonotype. A read error may account for a junction end that differs from germline. The chain joins TRBV14 to TRBJ2-2, with D tentatively TRBD2 (5 bases). CDR1 and CDR2 (germline): SGHDN, FVKESK. This CDR3 has 13 amino acids. The CDR3 is CASSQVRTGEPFF. For the CDR3, the DNA is TGTGCCAGCAGCCAAGTGAGGACCGGGGAGCCGTTTTTT.

The sample holds a few counts of this clonotype. The V and J genes are TRBV7-2 and TRBJ2-5, with 7 bases fitting TRBD2. The CDR3 length is 15 residues. Per the germline V gene, CDR1 is SGHTA and CDR2 is FQGNSA. Unmatched junction bases numbered 11, after V lost 6 bases and J lost 4 bases. In DNA form, the CDR3 reads TGTGCCAGCAGAACCCCCAGCGGGAATGCAGAGACCCAGTACTTC. This sequence encodes CASRTPSGNAETQYF.

The J gene is TRBJ2-7, the V gene TRBV11-2; D possibly corresponds to TRBD1 (6 bases). CDR3 length equals 15 residues. Germline lookup yields CDR1 SGHAT and CDR2 FQNNGV. Trimming took off 5 bases at V and 5 bases at J, with 19 bases between the two ends. Here the CDR3 DNA reads TGTGCCAGCAGCCGAGTTCCGGGCAGGGGAGACGAGCAGTACTTC. This gives the protein CASSRVPGRGDEQYF.

In this sample, this clonotype turned up a few times. The rearrangement joins TRBV6-5 to TRBJ2-3; D is unresolved. This CDR3 spans 14 amino acids. Trimming pared 2 bases from V and 3 bases from J, leaving 9 bases between. Per the germline V gene, CDR1 is MNHEY and CDR2 is SVGAGI. CDR3 loop: CASSYGLETDTQYF. CDR3 nucleotides: TGTGCCAGCAGTTACGGGCTAGAAACAGATACGCAGTATTTT.

The chain combines TRBV5-6 with TRBJ1-1; 9 bases align to TRBD1. The V segment lost 4 bases and the J segment 1 base; nucleotides outside the gene matches: 17. The CDR3 spans 19 residues. Germline CDR1 reads SGHDT; CDR2 reads YYEEEE. The CDR3 nucleotides are TGTGCCAGCAGCCTACGTGGACAGGGGTGGAACTCAGAGAACACTGAAGCTTTCTTT. It yields the protein CASSLRGQGWNSENTEAFF. The entire variable domain, with the rest obtained from reference TRBV5-6 and TRBJ1-1, is as follows: DAGVTQSPTHLIKTRGQQVTLRCSPKSGHDTVSWYQQALGQGPQFIFQYYEEEERQRGNFPDRFSGHQFPNYSSELNVNALLLGDSALYLCASSLRGQGWNSENTEAFFGQGTRLTVV.

This clonotype was detected many times. The chain employs TRBV27 and TRBJ2-1; the D gene could be TRBD1 or TRBD2 (7 bases each). Germline lookup yields CDR1 MNHEY and CDR2 SMNVEV (reference sequence). CDR3 size: 14 residues. The germline V and J ends were trimmed by 5 bases and 6 bases, with 14 bases remaining between them. The CDR3 DNA reads as TGTGCCAGCAGTCGGGGGAGGGGGCCCAATGAGCAGTTCTTC. This gives the protein CASSRGRGPNEQFF.

The sample holds many counts of this clonotype. V is TRBV10-3 and J is TRBJ1-5, with D hard to call. The V and J ends lost 6 bases and 2 bases respectively, with 14 bases between them. The CDR3 totals 15 residues. The germline CDR1 and CDR2 sequences are ENHRY and SYGVKD. CDR3 coding DNA: TGTGCCATCAGGAATTTGATCTCGGGCAATCAGCCCCAGCATTTT. Amino acid sequence: CAIRNLISGNQPQHF.

In its sample, this clonotype was seen a few times. J is TRBJ2-7 and V is TRBV28; tentative D call: TRBD1 (5 bases). The CDR3 sequence is 14 residues long. Trimming removed 6 bases from V and 2 bases from J, with 14 bases in between. Germline lookup yields CDR1 MDHEN and CDR2 SYDVKM. The CDR3 DNA is TGTGCCAGCAGCTTCGGGCAGGGTACCTACGAGCAGTACTTC. Amino acid sequence: CASSFGQGTYEQYF. The whole variable domain, filled in from reference TRBV28 and TRBJ2-7, reads DVKVTQSSRYLVKRTGEKVFLECVQDMDHENMFWYRQDPGLGLRLIYFSYDVKMKEKGDIPEGYSVSREKKERFSLILESASTNQTSMYLCASSFGQGTYEQYFGPGTRLTVT.

The sample holds many counts of this clonotype. This chain uses TRBV20-1 with TRBJ2-3, with D possibly being TRBD1 or TRBD2 (5 bases each). V dropped 1 base and J dropped 6 bases, with 14 bases sitting between them. The CDR3 totals 14 residues. The V gene's germline CDR1 is DFQATT and CDR2 SNEGSKA (reference sequence). In DNA form, the CDR3 reads TGCAGTGCTAGAGGGGACGCGAACGTGGATACGCAGTATTTT. This encodes CSARGDANVDTQYF.

The V and J genes are TRBV6-5 and TRBJ2-7, with 14 bases aligning to TRBD2. V shed 6 bases and J 6 bases; nucleotides not matched to a gene: 7. The CDR3 extends over 15 amino acids. Germline values: CDR1 MNHEY, CDR2 SVGAGI. This CDR3 reads CASSRMGLAGVEQYF. CDR3 DNA sequence: TGTGCCAGCAGCAGGATGGGACTAGCGGGAGTCGAGCAGTACTTC.